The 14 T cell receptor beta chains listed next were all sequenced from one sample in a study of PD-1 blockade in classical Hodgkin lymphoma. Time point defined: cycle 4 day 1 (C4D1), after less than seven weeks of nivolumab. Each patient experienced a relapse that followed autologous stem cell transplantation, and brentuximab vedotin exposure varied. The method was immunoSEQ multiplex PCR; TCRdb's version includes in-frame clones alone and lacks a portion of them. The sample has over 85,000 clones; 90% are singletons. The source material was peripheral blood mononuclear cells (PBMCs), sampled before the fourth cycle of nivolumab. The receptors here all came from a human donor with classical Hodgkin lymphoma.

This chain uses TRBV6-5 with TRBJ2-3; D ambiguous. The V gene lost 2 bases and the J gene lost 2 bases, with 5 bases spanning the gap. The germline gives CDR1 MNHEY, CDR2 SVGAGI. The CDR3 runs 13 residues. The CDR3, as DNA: TGTGCCAGCAGTTACCATAACACAGATACGCAGTATTTT. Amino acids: CASSYHNTDTQYF.

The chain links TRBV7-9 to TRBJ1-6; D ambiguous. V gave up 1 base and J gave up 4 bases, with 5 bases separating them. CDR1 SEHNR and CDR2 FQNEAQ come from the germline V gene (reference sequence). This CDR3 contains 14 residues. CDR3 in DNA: TGTGCCAGCAGCTTAGACGGATATAATTCACCCCTCCACTTT. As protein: CASSLDGYNSPLHF. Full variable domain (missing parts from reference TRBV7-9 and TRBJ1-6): DTGVSQNPRHKITKRGQNVTFRCDPISEHNRLYWYRQTLGQGPEFLTYFQNEAQLEKSRLLSDRFSAERPKGSFSTLEIQRTEQGDSAMYLCASSLDGYNSPLHFGNGTRLTVT.

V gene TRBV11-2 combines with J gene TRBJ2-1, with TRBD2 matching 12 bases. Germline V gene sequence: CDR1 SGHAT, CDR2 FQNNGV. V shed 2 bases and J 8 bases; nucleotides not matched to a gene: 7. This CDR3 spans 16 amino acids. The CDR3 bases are TGTGCCAGCAGCTTATTTCGACTAGCGGGGGACGATGAGCAGTTCTTC. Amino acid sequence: CASSLFRLAGDDEQFF.

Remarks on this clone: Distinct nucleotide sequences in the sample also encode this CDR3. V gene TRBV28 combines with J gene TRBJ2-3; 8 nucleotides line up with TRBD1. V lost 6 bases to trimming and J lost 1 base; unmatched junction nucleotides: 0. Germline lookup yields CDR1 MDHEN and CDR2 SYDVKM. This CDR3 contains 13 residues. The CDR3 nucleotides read TGTGCCAGCAGGGGACAGGGCACAGATACGCAGTATTTT. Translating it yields CASRGQGTDTQYF.

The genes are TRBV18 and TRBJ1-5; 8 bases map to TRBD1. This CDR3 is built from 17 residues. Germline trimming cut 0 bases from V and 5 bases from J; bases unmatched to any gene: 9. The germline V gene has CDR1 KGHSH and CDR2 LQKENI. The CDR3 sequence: CASSPPTAGGGDQPQHF. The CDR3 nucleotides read TGTGCCAGCTCACCACCTACCGCAGGGGGCGGAGATCAGCCCCAGCATTTT.

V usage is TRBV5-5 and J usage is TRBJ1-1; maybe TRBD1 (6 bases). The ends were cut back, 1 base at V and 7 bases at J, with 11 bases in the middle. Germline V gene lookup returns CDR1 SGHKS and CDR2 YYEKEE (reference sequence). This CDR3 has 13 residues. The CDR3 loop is CASSLTGPDEAFF. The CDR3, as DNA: TGTGCCAGCAGCTTGACAGGGCCCGATGAAGCTTTCTTT.

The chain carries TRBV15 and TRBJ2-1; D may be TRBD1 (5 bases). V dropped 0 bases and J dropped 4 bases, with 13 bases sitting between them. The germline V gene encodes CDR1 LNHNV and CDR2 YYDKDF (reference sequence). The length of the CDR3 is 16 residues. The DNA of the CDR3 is TGTGCCACCAGCAGAGAAAGGGGCATCGGGTACAATGAGCAGTTCTTC. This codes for CATSRERGIGYNEQFF.

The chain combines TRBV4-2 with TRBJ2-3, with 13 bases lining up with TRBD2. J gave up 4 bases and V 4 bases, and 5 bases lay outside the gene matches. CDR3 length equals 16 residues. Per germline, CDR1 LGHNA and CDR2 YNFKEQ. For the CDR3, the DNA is TGTGCCAGCAGCCCACTAGCGGGGGGGCAGGCAGATACGCAGTATTTT. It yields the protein CASSPLAGGQADTQYF.

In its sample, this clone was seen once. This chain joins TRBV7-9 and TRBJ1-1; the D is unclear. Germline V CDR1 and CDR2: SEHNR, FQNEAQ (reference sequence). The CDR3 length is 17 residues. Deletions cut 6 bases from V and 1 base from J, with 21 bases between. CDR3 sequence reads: CASRVYMKSCANTEAFF. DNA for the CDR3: TGTGCCAGCAGAGTATATATGAAATCCTGCGCGAACACTGAAGCTTTCTTT. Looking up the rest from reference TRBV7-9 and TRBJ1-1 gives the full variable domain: DTGVSQNPRHKITKRGQNVTFRCDPISEHNRLYWYRQTLGQGPEFLTYFQNEAQLEKSRLLSDRFSAERPKGSFSTLEIQRTEQGDSAMYLCASRVYMKSCANTEAFFGQGTRLTVV.

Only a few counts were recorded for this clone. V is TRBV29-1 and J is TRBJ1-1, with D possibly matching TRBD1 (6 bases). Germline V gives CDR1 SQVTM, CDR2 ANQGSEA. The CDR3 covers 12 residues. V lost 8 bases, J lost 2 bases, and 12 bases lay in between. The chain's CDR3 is CSPGTINTEAFF. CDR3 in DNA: TGCAGCCCCGGGACAATTAACACTGAAGCTTTCTTT. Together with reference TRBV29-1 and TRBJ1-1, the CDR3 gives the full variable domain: SAVISQKPSRDICQRGTSLTIQCQVDSQVTMMFWYRQQPGQSLTLIATANQGSEATYESGFVIDKFPISRPNLTFSTLTVSNMSPEDSSIYLCSPGTINTEAFFGQGTRLTVV.

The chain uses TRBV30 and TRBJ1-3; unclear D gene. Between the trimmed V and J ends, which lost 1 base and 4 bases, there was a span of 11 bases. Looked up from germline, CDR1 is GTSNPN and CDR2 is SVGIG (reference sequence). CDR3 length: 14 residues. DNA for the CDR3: TGTGCCTGGAGTGCTTCCTGGGAGGGAAACACCATATATTTT. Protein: CAWSASWEGNTIYF.

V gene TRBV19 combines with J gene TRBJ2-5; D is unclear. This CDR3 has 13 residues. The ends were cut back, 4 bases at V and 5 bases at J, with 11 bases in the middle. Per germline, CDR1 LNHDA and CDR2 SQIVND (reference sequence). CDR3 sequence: CASSTAVYETQYF. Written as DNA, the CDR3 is TGTGCCAGTAGTACCGCGGTGTATGAGACCCAGTACTTC.

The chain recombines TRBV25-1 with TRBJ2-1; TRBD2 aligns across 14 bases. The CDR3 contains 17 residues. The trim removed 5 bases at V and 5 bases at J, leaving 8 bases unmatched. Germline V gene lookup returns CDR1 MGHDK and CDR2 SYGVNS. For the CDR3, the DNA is TGTGCCAGCAGTCACGGAAGACTAGCGGGGGGGCACAATGAGCAGTTCTTC. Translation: CASSHGRLAGGHNEQFF.

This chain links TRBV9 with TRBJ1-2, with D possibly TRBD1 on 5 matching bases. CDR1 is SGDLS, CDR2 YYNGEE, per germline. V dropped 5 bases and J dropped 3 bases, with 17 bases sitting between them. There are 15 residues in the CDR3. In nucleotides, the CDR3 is TGTGCCAGCAGTTCGGGGGGGACCTGGGACTATGGCTACACCTTC. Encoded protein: CASSSGGTWDYGYTF.